The 8 T cell receptor beta chains below all came from one sample that was sequenced in a study of shared clonotypes between healthy human individuals. Produced via immunoSEQ multiplex PCR; TCRdb's table is partial and in-frame only. Among 2.3 million or so clones listed, approximately 95% were seen once. Specimen: naive CD4+ T cells from PBMCs. Subset noted: CD45RA+ positively selected. The receptors shown here come from a man aged 18 to 35 in good health. Some clones in this sample may be carry-over from other donors' samples.

This sequence joins TRBV29-1 and TRBJ2-3; D remains unclear. Germline lookup yields CDR1 SQVTM and CDR2 ANQGSEA. The V end lost 7 bases, the J end lost 3 bases, and 11 bases lay between the germline ends. The CDR3 covers 12 residues. The CDR3 protein is CSAGAGTDTQYF. CDR3 sequence (DNA): TGCAGCGCCGGAGCCGGGACAGATACGCAGTATTTT.

This clone came up once. The rearrangement uses TRBV28 and TRBJ2-7, with 12 bases lining up with TRBD2. The germline V gene encodes CDR1 MDHEN and CDR2 SYDVKM. This CDR3 region has 15 residues. Trimming took 6 bases from V and 0 from J; bases not matched to a gene: 3. CDR3 amino acids: CASRLAGGSSYEQYF. CDR3 in DNA: TGTGCCAGCAGGCTAGCGGGAGGGAGCTCCTACGAGCAGTACTTC.

The chain links TRBV10-3 to TRBJ2-6; D might be TRBD1 or TRBD2, each matching 5 bases. V dropped 7 bases and J dropped 1 base, with 14 bases sitting between them. Germline CDR1 reads ENHRY; CDR2 reads SYGVKD. The CDR3 has 16 amino acids. DNA for the CDR3: TGTGCCATCACAGCAGGGACCTGGTCTGGGGCCAACGTCCTGACTTTC. This translates into CAITAGTWSGANVLTF.

V gene TRBV5-1 combines with J gene TRBJ1-4; 7 nucleotides agree with TRBD1. The CDR3 runs 16 residues. The V segment lost 0 bases and the J segment 8 bases; nucleotides outside the gene matches: 10. Germline values: CDR1 SGHRS, CDR2 YFSETQ. The CDR3 protein is CASSLDVHRGGEKLFF. DNA for the CDR3: TGCGCCAGCAGCTTGGATGTCCACAGGGGAGGAGAAAAACTGTTTTTT.

The V gene is TRBV7-8, the J gene TRBJ1-1; no reliable D call. Between the trimmed V and J ends, which lost 6 bases and 1 base, there was a span of 9 bases. Germline V gene data show CDR1 as SGHVS and CDR2 as FQNEAQ. The length of the CDR3 is 13 residues. CDR3 amino acids: CASSLAWNTEAFF. The CDR3 bases are TGTGCCAGCAGTCTCGCCTGGAACACTGAAGCTTTCTTT.

The chain is built from TRBV25-1 and TRBJ2-7; 7 nucleotides line up with TRBD2. The V gene end was trimmed by 3 bases and the J gene end by 2 bases; junction bases not matched to a gene: 7. This CDR3 contains 15 residues. Per the germline V gene, CDR1 is MGHDK and CDR2 is SYGVNS. The CDR3 sequence: CASSEWSREPYEQYF. CDR3 coding DNA: TGTGCCAGCAGTGAGTGGTCGCGGGAGCCCTACGAGCAGTACTTC.

As concerns this clone: The sample contains more than one DNA sequence encoding this CDR3. The CDR3 DNA follows: TGTGCCAGTAGTATAGGACTAAACTATGGCTACACCTTC. Its protein is CASSIGLNYGYTF. The V and J genes are TRBV19 and TRBJ1-2; D is unresolved. V was clipped by 1 base and J by 2 bases, with 5 bases between them. Germline-derived CDR1 and CDR2 are LNHDA and SQIVND (reference sequence). This CDR3 is built from 13 residues.

On this clone: The junction does not match germline at one end; this may be a read error. Within the sample, other DNA sequences also encode this same CDR3. The V call is TRBV29-1, the J call TRBJ1-1; D not certain. Germline CDR1 SQVTM, CDR2 ANQGSEA. This CDR3 region has 13 residues. The CDR3 nucleotides read TGCAGCTCCACCCCCCATAGTGGAACTGAAGCTTTTTTT. The encoded protein is CSSTPHSGTEAFF. Complete variable domain (other parts from reference TRBV29-1 and TRBJ1-1): SAVISQKPSRDICQRGTSLTIQCQVDSQVTMMFWYRQQPGQSLTLIATANQGSEATYESGFVIDKFPISRPNLTFSTLTVSNMSPEDSSIYLCSSTPHSGTEAFFGQGTRLTVV.